A selection of T cell receptor beta chains follows, all from one sample in a study of CD8 T cells in Susac syndrome. A single record per CDR3 protein comes from TCRdb applying MiXCR to the immunoSEQ multiplex PCR reads. The repertoire holds around 200,000 distinct CDR3 sequences, with about 95% as singletons. Sequencing used CD4+ T cells from PBMCs. The origin of the receptors is a human donor with multiple sclerosis. The CDR3 runs from the conserved cysteine through the conserved F or W. A D gene is named only where the DNA matches it firmly. The listing skips clone size in some rows; elsewhere it reads once, few, many or a size class.

v_call	d_call	j_call	clone_size	cdr3_nt	cdr3_aa
TRBV19	-	TRBJ2-5	-	TGTGCCAGTAGTATGCAGGGTCATATTGGAGAGACCCAGTACTTC	CASSMQGHIGETQYF
TRBV20-1	-	TRBJ1-1	-	TGCAGTGCTAGAAAACCAGGACTCGAAGCTTTCTTT	CSARKPGLEAFF
TRBV29-1	-	TRBJ2-1	-	TGCAGCGTTGAGGTGGGGCCCTACAATGAGCAGTTCTTC	CSVEVGPYNEQFF
TRBV6-5	TRBD1	TRBJ1-2	-	TGTGCCAGCAGCCCGGACAGGGACCGTGGCTACACCTTC	CASSPDRDRGYTF
TRBV29-1	TRBD1	TRBJ2-3	-	TGCAGCGTTGAAGCCCCCGGGACAGGGGGGACAGATACGCAGTATTTT	CSVEAPGTGGTDTQYF
TRBV18	-	TRBJ1-2	-	TGTGCCAGCTCCCGACAGCCTGAAGCTAACTATGGCTACACCTTC	CASSRQPEANYGYTF
TRBV2	-	TRBJ1-2	-	TGTGCCAGCAGTGAGCAGGCCCTTTCGGGGTATGGCTACACCTTC	CASSEQALSGYGYTF
TRBV5-1	-	TRBJ2-1	-	TGCGCCAGCAGCTTGGCCGGGGGATCGGTCAATGAGCAGTTCTTC	CASSLAGGSVNEQFF
TRBV28	-	TRBJ1-6	-	TGTGCCAGCAGCGCCAGGGGCAGGGGACCTGATAATTCACCCCTCCACTTT	CASSARGRGPDNSPLHF
TRBV20-1	-	TRBJ2-7	-	TGCAGTGCGTACGGGCGACTAGGTTCCTACGAGCAGTACTTC	CSAYGRLGSYEQYF
TRBV2	TRBD1	TRBJ2-4	-	TGTGCCAGCAGTTCCGGGACAGGGGGCGCGGAGATTCAGTACTTC	CASSSGTGGAEIQYF
TRBV20-1	-	TRBJ1-2	-	TGCAGTGCTAGAAGGTCAGGGTCCGTCGGCTACACCTTC	CSARRSGSVGYTF
TRBV7-3	TRBD1	TRBJ2-6	-	TGTGCCAGCAGCACACAGGGGGCTCTCTCTGGGGCCAACGTCCTGACTTTC	CASSTQGALSGANVLTF
TRBV6-1	-	TRBJ2-6	-	TGTGCCAGCAGTGTAGGTGGGGCCAACGTCCTGACTTTC	CASSVGGANVLTF
TRBV20-1	-	TRBJ2-1	-	TGCAGTGCTAGACCCTGGGCAGGGGCCTCCAATGAGCAGTTCTTC	CSARPWAGASNEQFF
TRBV11-1	-	TRBJ2-6	-	TGTGCCAGCAGCTCCCCCGAGGGAGATAACTCGAGATCTGGGGCCAACGTCCTGACTTTC	CASSSPEGDNSRSGANVLTF
TRBV20-1	-	TRBJ2-6	-	TGCAGTGCTAGAGATCCTCTTTCTGGGGCCAACGTCCTGACTTTC	CSARDPLSGANVLTF
TRBV5-6	-	TRBJ1-2	once	TGTGCCAGCAGCCCCTACGAGCGCTACAACTATGGCTACACCTTC	CASSPYERYNYGYTF
TRBV6-1	-	TRBJ2-7	few	TGTGCCAGCTCCTCTGGGACCTACGAGCAGTACTTC	CASSSGTYEQYF
TRBV20-1	-	TRBJ2-2	-	TGCAGTGTCGCCCCCCAGCTCGGGATCACCGGGGAGCTGTTTTTT	CSVAPQLGITGELFF
TRBV7-9	-	TRBJ2-6	-	TGTGCCAGCAGCTTAGATTACGCATTGTCTGGGGCCAACGTCCTGACTTTC	CASSLDYALSGANVLTF
TRBV30	-	TRBJ2-3	-	TGTGCCTGGAGTGTAGTGCACAGGACTAGCACAGATACGCAGTATTTT	CAWSVVHRTSTDTQYF